The 27 T cell receptor beta chains listed next were all sequenced from one sample in a study of molecular identifiers for immune sequencing clone quantification (dated by TCRdb to 2017 to 2018). The method was PCR. The sequencer was an Illumina HiSeq 4000. TCRdb trimmed public reads at Q25 via fastp, called clones via MiXCR and kept in-frame beta chains. One record per CDR3 amino acid sequence lists the most common genes and DNA. The sample table contains 250,000 to 350,000 distinct CDR3 sequences; only one count was recorded for about 20% of them. The ten most abundant clones make up roughly 0.8% of the sample. The sequencing sample was made of naive CD8+ T cells from blood, with Jurkat cell RNA spiked in. The cell subset or site label of this sample denotes: FACS-sorted CD8+CD4-CCR7+CD45RA+ naive T cells. These receptors all stem from a human donor in good health. Some libraries in this study had Jurkat cell RNA spiked in.

This clonotype appeared a few times. V gene TRBV15 combines with J gene TRBJ1-6; D might be TRBD1 (5 bases). This CDR3 comprises 14 residues. V shed 5 bases and J shed 7 bases, with 12 bases lying between them. Per the germline V gene, CDR1 is LNHNV and CDR2 is YYDKDF (reference sequence). CDR3 in amino acids: CATSPGRQNSPLHF. The CDR3 coding sequence is TGTGCCACCAGCCCGGGACGGCAAAATTCACCCCTCCACTTT.

This clonotype appeared a few times. J is TRBJ2-7 and V is TRBV18; 7 bases are a match to TRBD1. V trimming: 2 bases; J trimming: 0 bases; junction bases outside the gene matches: 7. The germline V gene has CDR1 KGHSH and CDR2 LQKENI. CDR3 length: 16 amino acids. The chain's CDR3 is CASSPGPGQLSYEQYF. DNA of the CDR3: TGTGCCAGCTCACCAGGCCCGGGACAGCTCTCCTACGAGCAGTACTTC.

This clonotype was detected many times. The gene calls are TRBV12-3 or TRBV12-4 and TRBJ1-1, with no clear D. V lost 4 bases and J lost 0, with 6 bases in between. This CDR3 contains 13 residues. DNA of the CDR3: TGTGCCAGCAGTTATGTAATGAACACTGAAGCTTTCTTT. Encoded protein: CASSYVMNTEAFF.

This clonotype was found many times. This sequence joins TRBV20-1 and TRBJ1-1, with D uncertain. Trimming took off 4 bases at V and 1 base at J, with 7 bases between the two ends. This CDR3 has 12 amino acids. Germline loops: CDR1 DFQATT, CDR2 SNEGSKA (reference sequence). The CDR3 loop reads CSAMAGNTEAFF. The DNA for the CDR3 is TGCAGTGCTATGGCGGGGAACACTGAAGCTTTCTTT.

This clonotype was recorded many times. The gene calls are TRBV29-1 and TRBJ1-1, with D unclear. With 6 bases removed from V and 0 bases from J, the gap between germline ends came to 14 bases. This CDR3 contains 14 residues. In germline, CDR1 is SQVTM, CDR2 ANQGSEA. The CDR3 nucleotides are TGCAGCGTCGAGGGAGAGGAACTGAACACTGAAGCTTTCTTT. This gives the protein CSVEGEELNTEAFF.

For this clonotype: It may be a read error: a sequence one base away is much more abundant. It is likely a read error, because the conserved phenylalanine at the end of the CDR3 is missing. This chain links TRBV5-6 with TRBJ2-7; 8 nucleotides align to TRBD2. The CDR3 sequence is 16 residues long. CDR1 and CDR2 (germline): SGHDT, YYEEEE. With 0 bases clipped from V and 4 bases from J, the junction kept 9 bases outside the gene matches. The CDR3 coding sequence is TGTGCCAGCAGCTTGGCGACCGGGAGGGCGCTGTACGAGCAGTACCTC. Protein product: CASSLATGRALYEQYL.

This clonotype was observed at least ten times. The chain is built from TRBV30 and TRBJ2-5; 8 nucleotides line up with TRBD1. Germline V CDR1 and CDR2: GTSNPN, SVGIG (reference sequence). There are 15 residues in the CDR3. J was trimmed by 5 bases and V by 0 bases; bases with no gene match: 8. The DNA for the CDR3 is TGTGCCTGGAGTGTCGGGCAGGGGGCTCTGGAGACCCAGTACTTC. Amino acid sequence: CAWSVGQGALETQYF.

This clonotype was detected many times. The genes are TRBV5-1 and TRBJ2-1; D possibly corresponds to TRBD1 (6 bases). Trimming removed 0 bases from V and 4 bases from J, with 11 bases in between. Germline V gene sequence: CDR1 SGHRS, CDR2 YFSETQ. CDR3 length: 15 amino acids. The CDR3 sequence: CASSLVEGVYNEQFF. In nucleotides, the CDR3 is TGCGCCAGCAGCTTGGTAGAGGGGGTTTACAATGAGCAGTTCTTC.

This clonotype was observed many times. The chain recombines TRBV9 with TRBJ2-7; 8 bases match TRBD2. The germline CDR1 and CDR2 sequences are SGDLS and YYNGEE. The V and J ends lost 5 bases and 2 bases, in that order; junction bases with no gene match: 6. The CDR3 runs to 14 residues. DNA of the CDR3: TGTGCCAGCAGTACCGGGACTAGGGCCTACGAGCAGTACTTC. It specifies CASSTGTRAYEQYF.

This clonotype was picked up a small number of times. This could be a read error, since a much larger clone is one nucleotide away. The chain carries TRBV7-9 and TRBJ1-5; possible D gene TRBD1, 5 bases. This CDR3 comprises 17 residues. The V gene's germline CDR1 is SEHNR and CDR2 FQNEAQ (reference sequence). Trimming pared 4 bases from V and 4 bases from J, leaving 20 bases between. In nucleotides, the CDR3 is TGTGCCAGCAGCTCAGGTGTCGGCGAAGCAGGGAATCAGCCCCAGCATTTT. Protein: CASSSGVGEAGNQPQHF.

This clonotype has a count of ten or more. This chain links TRBV7-9 with TRBJ1-4, with D possibly being TRBD1 (6 bases). Germline V CDR1 and CDR2: SEHNR, FQNEAQ (reference sequence). Deletions cut 5 bases from V and 7 bases from J, with 20 bases between. The CDR3 has 16 amino acids. CDR3 amino acids: CASSPPEGGWGEKLFF. CDR3 DNA: TGTGCCAGCAGCCCCCCAGAGGGGGGCTGGGGTGAAAAACTGTTTTTT.

This clonotype was picked up many times. The gene calls are TRBV10-2 and TRBJ1-5; D is perhaps TRBD1 (6 bases). This CDR3 has 14 residues. Trimming removed 6 bases from V and 4 bases from J, with 13 bases in between. The germline gives CDR1 WSHSY, CDR2 SAAADI. In nucleotides, the CDR3 is TGCGCCAGCAGCTCAGGACAGCGGAATCAGCCCCAGCATTTT. Its protein is CASSSGQRNQPQHF.

This clonotype was observed many times. This chain links TRBV24-1 with TRBJ2-1, with D hard to call. V lost 4 bases and J 4 bases, leaving 10 bases between the germline ends. This CDR3 comprises 14 residues. Germline V lookup: CDR1 KGHDR, CDR2 SFDVKD. The CDR3, as DNA: TGTGCCACCAGTGAATCGGACGGATACAATGAGCAGTTCTTC. This sequence encodes CATSESDGYNEQFF.

The sample holds many counts of this clonotype. The V call is TRBV9, the J call TRBJ1-1; D remains ambiguous. CDR1 SGDLS and CDR2 YYNGEE come from the germline V gene. The CDR3 consists of 16 residues. Trimming took off 4 bases at V and 1 base at J, with 17 bases between the two ends. In DNA form, the CDR3 reads TGTGCCAGCAGCCTCTTATCGAAGATTTCGAACACTGAAGCTTTCTTT. It encodes CASSLLSKISNTEAFF.

Of note for this clonotype: Sequence at one end of the junction differs from germline and may be a read error. The V call is TRBV11-2, the J call TRBJ2-7, with 8 bases that match TRBD2. CDR1 is SGHAT, CDR2 FQNNGV, per germline. There are 14 residues in the CDR3. Here the CDR3 DNA reads TGTGCCAGCAGCTTAGCTGCGGGGGGCTACGTGCAGTACTTC. Protein sequence: CASSLAAGGYVQYF.

In this sample, this clonotype turned up many times. The rearrangement links TRBV30 to TRBJ1-4; no firm D call. The CDR3 contains 14 residues. CDR1 and CDR2 from the germline V gene are GTSNPN and SVGIG (reference sequence). Between the trimmed V and J ends, which lost 4 bases and 4 bases, there was a span of 13 bases. The CDR3 region is CAWNPGDINEKLFF. CDR3 coding DNA: TGTGCCTGGAATCCTGGGGATATTAATGAAAAACTGTTTTTT.

This clonotype was detected many times. This chain links TRBV7-9 with TRBJ2-7, with 7 bases aligning to TRBD1. The germline V gene has CDR1 SEHNR and CDR2 FQNEAQ (reference sequence). The ends lost 4 bases at V and 5 bases at J; junction bases unmatched: 14. The length of the CDR3 is 16 residues. The chain's CDR3 is CASSSGPDRVDDEQYF. The CDR3 DNA follows: TGTGCCAGCAGCTCCGGACCCGACAGGGTTGACGACGAGCAGTACTTC.

This clonotype was observed many times. The rearrangement links TRBV5-1 to TRBJ2-1; D is ambiguous. Trimming took 6 bases from V and 6 from J, leaving 16 bases between them. The CDR3 is 14 residues long. Germline values: CDR1 SGHRS, CDR2 YFSETQ. The CDR3 sequence: CASNYGPAGNEQFF. CDR3 bases: TGCGCCAGCAACTATGGACCGGCCGGCAATGAGCAGTTCTTC.

The table lists this clonotype with a few counts. The genes are TRBV12-3 or TRBV12-4 and TRBJ2-3; D ambiguous. Trimming left V 7 bases short and J 6 bases short, with 11 bases between. The CDR3 sequence is 12 residues long. The CDR3 sequence: CASTLWSDTQYF. CDR3 nucleotide sequence: TGTGCCAGCACCCTTTGGTCCGATACGCAGTATTTT.

This clonotype was recorded only once. Being one base from a much bigger clone, this may be a read error. Here the CDR3 reads CASSTGGGVHQPQHF. CDR3 sequence (DNA): TGTGCCAGCAGTACCGGGGGGGGGGTCCATCAGCCCCAGCATTTT. The rearrangement joins TRBV2 to TRBJ1-5; perhaps TRBD1 as D (5 bases). V gave up 5 bases and J gave up 5 bases, with 16 bases separating them. The CDR3 runs 15 residues. Germline loops: CDR1 SNHLY, CDR2 FYNNEI.

At least ten counts were recorded for this clonotype. J is TRBJ1-5 and V is TRBV5-6; 8 nucleotides line up with TRBD1. Germline V CDR1 and CDR2: SGHDT, YYEEEE. V gave up 3 bases and J gave up 4 bases; unmatched junction bases: 9. The CDR3 length is 16 residues. The CDR3 DNA follows: TGTGCCAGCAGCTCGGCGACAGGGGTCGGGAATCAGCCCCAGCATTTT. It translates to CASSSATGVGNQPQHF.

This clonotype occurred many times. CDR3 region: CASSLPSGKETQYF. The CDR3 DNA reads as TGTGCCAGCAGCTTACCTAGCGGTAAAGAGACCCAGTACTTC. The V call is TRBV7-9, the J call TRBJ2-5, with TRBD2 matching 7 bases. The CDR3 extends over 14 amino acids. The J segment lost 3 bases and the V segment lost 2 bases, leaving 3 bases of the junction unmatched. From germline, CDR1 is SEHNR and CDR2 FQNEAQ (reference sequence).

In regard to this clonotype: A much larger clone lies one base from this, so it may be a read error. V and J are TRBV6-1 and TRBJ2-6; D is possibly TRBD1 (6 bases). CDR3 length: 15 amino acids. CDR1 MNHNS and CDR2 SASEGT come from the germline V gene. CDR3 bases: TGTGCCAGCACCTGGACAGTGTTTGGGACCAACGTCCTGACTTTC. As protein: CASTWTVFGTNVLTF.

Ten or more counts support this clonotype. The V and J genes are TRBV7-9 and TRBJ2-6; TRBD1 agrees at 7 bases. CDR1 is SEHNR, CDR2 FQNEAQ, per germline (reference sequence). This CDR3 is 18 amino acids long. J was trimmed by 0 bases and V by 5 bases; bases with no gene match: 10. For the CDR3, the DNA is TGTGCCAGCAGCCCTACAGTCGGGACAGCCTCTGGGGCCAACGTCCTGACTTTC. Protein product: CASSPTVGTASGANVLTF.

This clonotype was detected many times. The chain is built from TRBV5-1 and TRBJ1-1; maybe TRBD1 (6 bases). V dropped 0 bases and J dropped 1 base, with 13 bases sitting between them. This CDR3 contains 16 residues. Germline V gene sequence: CDR1 SGHRS, CDR2 YFSETQ. CDR3 residues: CASSLVPTGSNTEAFF. The CDR3 coding sequence is TGCGCCAGCAGCTTGGTGCCGACAGGATCGAACACTGAAGCTTTCTTT.

In regard to this clonotype: Without the conserved terminal phenylalanine or tryptophan, this CDR3 likely stems from a read error. The gene calls are TRBV4-1 and TRBJ1-1, with 9 bases aligning to TRBD1. Germline trimming cut 1 base from V and 8 bases from J; bases unmatched to any gene: 14. Germline lookup yields CDR1 MGHRA and CDR2 YSYEKL. The CDR3 extends over 17 amino acids. CDR3 sequence (DNA): TGCGCCAGCAGCCAAGCCGGGACAGGGCGTAGAGGCAACGAAGCTTTCTCT. Residues: CASSQAGTGRRGNEAFS.

Remarks on this clonotype: A clone one base away is much larger, so this may be a read error. The V gene is TRBV7-9, the J gene TRBJ2-3; D unclear. This CDR3 is 12 amino acids long. Germline loops: CDR1 SEHNR, CDR2 FQNEAQ (reference sequence). CDR3 residues: CVSSLSLFTQYF. The DNA of the CDR3 is TGTGTCAGCAGCTTATCTCTATTTACGCAGTATTTT.